These 11 T cell receptor beta chains came from one sample sequenced in a study of T cells in Graves' hyperthyroidism and ophthalmopathy. RNA transcripts yielded amplified TCR beta CDR3 regions. HTBI primers were employed in a first-round RT-PCR of the TCR CDR3. TCRdb used MiXCR to reprocess the multiplex PCR reads, holding one entry per CDR3 protein. The sample lists roughly 130,000 distinct CDR3 sequences; around 20% were seen once. Sequencing was performed on blood. These receptors were obtained from a woman between 50 and 59 years old with Graves' hyperthyroidism that later progressed to Graves' ophthalmopathy.

This clonotype came up many times. The chain couples TRBV20-1 to TRBJ1-2; 9 positions agree with TRBD1. The CDR3 loop spans 12 amino acids. The germline V gene has CDR1 DFQATT and CDR2 SNEGSKA (reference sequence). Trimming at V came to 4 bases and at J to 6 bases, leaving 3 bases not matched to a gene. CDR3 bases: TGCAGTGCTACCGGGACAGGGCATGGCTACACCTTC. Its protein product is CSATGTGHGYTF.

This clonotype was seen at least ten times. The chain employs TRBV30 and TRBJ1-1; 8 nucleotides line up with TRBD1. Germline V gene sequence: CDR1 GTSNPN, CDR2 SVGIG (reference sequence). This CDR3 region has 14 residues. The V and J ends lost 4 bases and 1 base, in that order; junction bases with no gene match: 5. In nucleotides, the CDR3 is TGTGCCTGGATGTTCGACAGGGGGAACACTGAAGCTTTCTTT. Protein sequence: CAWMFDRGNTEAFF.

In its sample, this clonotype was seen many times. V is TRBV30 and J is TRBJ1-1, with D tentatively TRBD1 (5 bases). Trimming cost V 5 bases and J 7 bases, with 14 bases left between them. Per the germline V gene, CDR1 is GTSNPN and CDR2 is SVGIG (reference sequence). The CDR3 extends over 12 amino acids. This chain's CDR3 is CAWSKGIGEAFF. CDR3 nucleotide sequence: TGTGCCTGGTCGAAGGGGATAGGTGAAGCTTTCTTT.

CDR3 DNA sequence: TGTGCCAGCAGCCAAGCTCCTAGCCTTTATACGCAGTATTTT. It is translated as CASSQAPSLYTQYF. The chain carries TRBV3-1 and TRBJ2-3; maybe TRBD2 (5 bases). The CDR3 runs 14 residues. The V gene's germline CDR1 is LGHDT and CDR2 YNNKEL (reference sequence). The V and J ends lost 1 base and 7 bases respectively, with 12 bases between them.

The chain links TRBV20-1 to TRBJ2-3, with a tentative D call TRBD2 (5 bases). Germline assignment: CDR1 DFQATT and CDR2 SNEGSKA (reference sequence). There are 14 residues in the CDR3. The V and J ends lost 1 base and 5 bases respectively, with 13 bases between them. CDR3 bases: TGCAGTGCTAGAGTTAGCGCCGCAGAAGATACGCAGTATTTT. This gives the protein CSARVSAAEDTQYF.

The J gene is TRBJ2-5, the V gene TRBV3-1, with 13 positions matching TRBD2. V was pared by 5 bases and J by 5 bases, with 11 bases of the junction left unmatched. The CDR3 has 17 residues. Germline CDR1 reads LGHDT; CDR2 reads YNNKEL (reference sequence). The CDR3 DNA reads as TGTGCCAGCAGCTCCCGCGGGGGGACTAGCGGGAAGGAGACCCAGTACTTC. As protein: CASSSRGGTSGKETQYF.

This clonotype was observed at least ten times. The V and J genes are TRBV6-1 and TRBJ1-2; TRBD1 might be the D (6 bases). V lost 5 bases, J lost 2 bases, and 12 bases lay in between. Germline CDR1 and CDR2: MNHNS and SASEGT. The CDR3 has 14 amino acids. This chain's CDR3 is CASSRAQGNYGYTF. CDR3 coding DNA: TGTGCCAGCAGTCGAGCTCAGGGGAACTATGGCTACACCTTC.

With respect to this clonotype: A read error is possible here, since a much larger clone lies one base away. The rearrangement joins TRBV20-1 to TRBJ2-5; perhaps D is TRBD1 or TRBD2 (6 bases each). Germline CDR1 and CDR2: DFQATT and SNEGSKA (reference sequence). The CDR3 sequence is 14 residues long. In DNA form, the CDR3 reads TGCGGTGCTAGAGACCAGAGGAGGGGGGAGACCCAGTACTTC. This codes for CGARDQRRGETQYF.

With regard to this clonotype: A read error may produce the germline difference seen at one junction end. This chain uses TRBV10-3 with TRBJ2-2; no clear D gene. The CDR3 consists of 13 residues. Per the germline V gene, CDR1 is ENHRY and CDR2 is SYGVKD. CDR3 amino acids: CAVSEVESGELFF. The CDR3 DNA sequence: TGTGCCGTCAGTGAGGTTGAGAGCGGGGAGCTGTTTTTT.

At least ten counts were recorded for this clonotype. V gene TRBV5-1 combines with J gene TRBJ2-2; 13 bases agree with TRBD2. With V trimmed by 7 bases and J by 7 bases, 4 bases remained unmatched. Germline CDR1 reads SGHRS; CDR2 reads YFSETQ. This CDR3 region has 14 residues. The CDR3 here is CASQGLAGNGELFF. Written as DNA, the CDR3 is TGCGCCAGCCAGGGACTAGCGGGAAACGGGGAGCTGTTTTTT. Full variable domain (missing parts from reference TRBV5-1 and TRBJ2-2): KAGVTQTPRYLIKTRGQQVTLSCSPISGHRSVSWYQQTPGQGLQFLFEYFSETQRNKGNFPGRFSGRQFSNSRSEMNVSTLELGDSALYLCASQGLAGNGELFFGEGSRLTVL.

This clonotype has a count of ten or more. V is TRBV18 and J is TRBJ2-7, with D uncertain. V shed 3 bases and J shed 7 bases, with 13 bases lying between them. CDR1 KGHSH and CDR2 LQKENI come from the germline V gene. The CDR3 covers 13 residues. CDR3 loop: CASSPTQFEEQYF. The DNA of the CDR3 is TGTGCCAGCTCACCGACCCAGTTTGAGGAGCAGTACTTC. Variable domain in full (rest from reference TRBV18 and TRBJ2-7): NAGVMQNPRHLVRRRGQEARLRCSPMKGHSHVYWYRQLPEEGLKFMVYLQKENIIDESGMPKERFSAEFPKEGPSILRIQQVVRGDSAAYFCASSPTQFEEQYFGPGTRLTVT.